These 23 T cell receptor beta chains originate from one sample sequenced in a study of OX40 agonist ivuxolimab in advanced cancers. The library came from the immunoSEQ multiplex PCR assay. TCRdb obtained this table from immuneACCESS and retained in-frame rearrangements with V and J assigned. These tables miss some clones; where compared with another copy, unresolved V genes account for less than half of the shortfall, and the remainder is unexplained. Recorded for this sample are 65,000 to 80,000 clones; 70% to 90% of them occurred a single time. The ten largest make up approximately 13% of the sample. Sequences were derived from CD4+ or CD8+ T cells sorted from blood, sampled in a trial of the OX40 agonist ivuxolimab. Receptors were obtained from an adult with an advanced solid tumor such as melanoma, head and neck, liver or kidney cancer.

The V call is TRBV27, the J call TRBJ1-1; D is unresolved. The CDR3 spans 12 residues. Germline assignment: CDR1 MNHEY and CDR2 SMNVEV (reference sequence). V was trimmed by 8 bases and J by 7 bases, leaving 14 bases between them. The CDR3 sequence is CASAPPGNEAFF. In nucleotides, the CDR3 is TGTGCCAGCGCTCCCCCCGGGAATGAAGCTTTCTTT.

The chain recombines TRBV27 with TRBJ2-1; D gene ambiguous. Trimming removed 5 bases at V and 2 bases at J, with 13 bases between. This CDR3 region has 15 residues. Germline CDR1 reads MNHEY; CDR2 reads SMNVEV (reference sequence). Written as DNA, the CDR3 is TGTGCCAGCAGTGACGCAGGTGAGACCTACAATGAGCAGTTCTTC. As protein: CASSDAGETYNEQFF.

The table lists this clone with a few counts. The chain uses TRBV19 and TRBJ1-5; D gene unclear. Trimming shortened V by 5 bases and J by 3 bases, and 8 bases separated the two germline ends. Germline lookup yields CDR1 LNHDA and CDR2 SQIVND (reference sequence). The CDR3 has 13 amino acids. CDR3 in amino acids: CASSGRVNQPQHF. The CDR3 nucleotides are TGTGCCAGTAGTGGGAGGGTCAATCAGCCCCAGCATTTT.

About this clone: A read error may account for a junction end that differs from germline. V usage is TRBV7-7 and J usage is TRBJ2-1; 11 nucleotides match TRBD1. This CDR3 comprises 15 residues. Germline CDR1 SSHAT, CDR2 FNYEAQ (reference sequence). The CDR3 reads CASSSTGTGGNEQFF. As DNA, the CDR3 is TGTGCTAGCAGCTCTACCGGGACAGGGGGCAATGAGCAGTTCTTC. Full variable domain (missing parts from reference TRBV7-7 and TRBJ2-1): GAGVSQSPRYKVTKRGQDVTLRCDPISSHATLYWYQQALGQGPEFLTYFNYEAQPDKSGLPSDRFSAERPEGSISTLTIQRTEQRDSAMYRCASSSTGTGGNEQFFGPGTRLTVL.

The chain uses TRBV29-1 and TRBJ1-5; D not resolved. Trimming took off 4 bases at V and 0 bases at J, with 7 bases between the two ends. This CDR3 is built from 13 residues. Germline V CDR1 and CDR2: SQVTM, ANQGSEA. The CDR3, as DNA: TGCAGCGTTGCCTATAATAGCAATCAGCCCCAGCATTTT. Amino acid sequence: CSVAYNSNQPQHF. Based on the CDR3 plus reference TRBV29-1 and TRBJ1-5, the full variable domain is SAVISQKPSRDICQRGTSLTIQCQVDSQVTMMFWYRQQPGQSLTLIATANQGSEATYESGFVIDKFPISRPNLTFSTLTVSNMSPEDSSIYLCSVAYNSNQPQHFGDGTRLSIL.

J is TRBJ2-7 and V is TRBV7-9; possibly TRBD1 or TRBD2 for D (5 bases each). The length of the CDR3 is 17 residues. Between the trimmed V and J ends, which lost 4 bases and 4 bases, there was a span of 23 bases. In germline, CDR1 is SEHNR, CDR2 FQNEAQ (reference sequence). The CDR3 DNA reads TGTGCCAGCAGCTCACACCAAAAACCGGGACCAGGATACGAGCAGTACTTC. This gives the protein CASSSHQKPGPGYEQYF.

The rearrangement joins TRBV25-1 to TRBJ2-7; D is ambiguous. In germline, CDR1 is MGHDK, CDR2 SYGVNS. The CDR3 is made up of 12 amino acids. V was shortened by 11 bases and J by 2 bases, with 13 bases between the two germline ends. The CDR3 sequence is CAAAQIPYEQYF. The CDR3 coding sequence is TGTGCCGCGGCGCAGATTCCCTACGAGCAGTACTTC.

The CDR3 DNA reads TGCGCCAGCAGCCAAGGGTCTGGGCGAATCAACTACGAGCAGTACTTC. Translating gives CASSQGSGRINYEQYF. V is TRBV4-1 and J is TRBJ2-7; D remains unclear. Germline V gives CDR1 MGHRA, CDR2 YSYEKL. CDR3 length equals 16 residues. Deletions cut 1 base from V and 3 bases from J, with 16 bases between.

The chain combines TRBV4-1 with TRBJ2-2; possibly TRBD1 or TRBD2 for D (5 bases each). This CDR3 has 17 residues. The germline CDR1 and CDR2 sequences are MGHRA and YSYEKL. V was pared by 0 bases and J by 4 bases, with 15 bases between. This CDR3 is CASSQDSLAGGTGELFF. For the CDR3, the DNA is TGCGCCAGCAGCCAAGATTCGCTAGCTGGGGGCACCGGGGAGCTGTTTTTT.

This clone was seen a few times. This chain joins TRBV6-1 and TRBJ2-1, with 9 bases lining up with TRBD2. Looked up from germline, CDR1 is MNHNS and CDR2 is SASEGT. The CDR3 loop spans 15 amino acids. The V segment lost 4 bases and the J segment 7 bases; nucleotides outside the gene matches: 8. This CDR3 is CASSVSGSEGNEQFF. The CDR3 DNA reads as TGTGCCAGCAGTGTTAGCGGGAGTGAAGGAAATGAGCAGTTCTTC.

The chain is built from TRBV19 and TRBJ2-1, with 7 positions matching TRBD2. There are 16 residues in the CDR3. V lost 1 base, J lost 4 bases, and 7 bases stayed unmatched. The germline V gene encodes CDR1 LNHDA and CDR2 SQIVND (reference sequence). The CDR3 region is CASSIVGGSLYNEQFF. The CDR3 nucleotides read TGTGCCAGTAGTATAGTTGGCGGGAGCCTTTACAATGAGCAGTTCTTC. The full variable domain, its missing parts supplied by reference TRBV19 and TRBJ2-1, is DGGITQSPKYLFRKEGQNVTLSCEQNLNHDAMYWYRQDPGQGLRLIYYSQIVNDFQKGDIAEGYSVSREKKESFPLTVTSAQKNPTAFYLCASSIVGGSLYNEQFFGPGTRLTVL.

The rearrangement uses TRBV6-5 and TRBJ1-2, with D maybe TRBD1 (6 bases). Germline values: CDR1 MNHEY, CDR2 SVGAGI. The CDR3 runs to 14 residues. V lost 6 bases to trimming and J lost 3 bases, with 14 bases between them. The CDR3 DNA reads TGTGCCAGCAGACCGGACAGATACCACTATGGCTACACCTTC. Amino acid sequence: CASRPDRYHYGYTF.

The chain is built from TRBV6-5 and TRBJ1-1; D is ambiguous. The length of the CDR3 is 11 residues. CDR1 is MNHEY, CDR2 SVGAGI, per germline. V lost 1 base, J lost 8 bases, and 5 bases lay in between. The CDR3 DNA reads as TGTGCCAGCAGTTACTTGGGAGAAGCTTTCTTT. Protein: CASSYLGEAFF.

This chain uses TRBV5-1 with TRBJ1-4; unclear D gene. This CDR3 contains 15 residues. Germline lookup yields CDR1 SGHRS and CDR2 YFSETQ. The V end was cut by 4 bases, the J end by 0 bases, with 10 bases between. CDR3 sequence reads: CASSGEGTTNEKLFF. The CDR3 bases are TGCGCCAGCAGCGGGGAGGGCACAACTAATGAAAAACTGTTTTTT.

The chain carries TRBV29-1 and TRBJ2-1; D not certain. Trimming removed 4 bases at V and 8 bases at J, with 12 bases between. The CDR3 spans 12 residues. Germline loops: CDR1 SQVTM, CDR2 ANQGSEA. CDR3 sequence reads: CSVVTNTDEQFF. The CDR3 region has the DNA TGCAGCGTTGTGACCAACACGGATGAGCAGTTCTTC.

This chain joins TRBV6-5 and TRBJ2-7, with 10 nucleotides matching TRBD1. V lost 0 bases, J lost 6 bases, and 5 bases stayed unmatched. CDR1 and CDR2 (germline): MNHEY, SVGAGI. The CDR3 has 15 amino acids. CDR3 DNA sequence: TGTGCCAGCAGTTACTCCGGGACAGGGGTGGGCGAGCAGTACTTC. This gives the protein CASSYSGTGVGEQYF.

Concerning this clone itself: This sample includes further DNA sequences coding for the same CDR3. The chain is built from TRBV27 and TRBJ2-7; no definite D call. Looked up from germline, CDR1 is MNHEY and CDR2 is SMNVEV (reference sequence). Trimming took off 3 bases at V and 2 bases at J, with 8 bases between the two ends. The CDR3 totals 13 residues. CDR3 nucleotide sequence: TGTGCCAGCAGTTTGTCCCAGGCCTACGAGCAGTACTTC. Its translation: CASSLSQAYEQYF.

This clone has just one count. This chain uses TRBV7-9 with TRBJ2-5; 9 nucleotides line up with TRBD1. The CDR3 length is 14 residues. The trim removed 1 base at V and 7 bases at J, leaving 4 bases unmatched. CDR1 and CDR2 (germline): SEHNR, FQNEAQ (reference sequence). The CDR3 reads CASSLGDRVATQYF. The CDR3 DNA sequence: TGTGCCAGCAGCTTAGGGGACAGGGTGGCGACCCAGTACTTC. The full variable domain, rest sourced from reference TRBV7-9 and TRBJ2-5, is DTGVSQNPRHKITKRGQNVTFRCDPISEHNRLYWYRQTLGQGPEFLTYFQNEAQLEKSRLLSDRFSAERPKGSFSTLEIQRTEQGDSAMYLCASSLGDRVATQYFGPGTRLLVL.

This clone was seen more than once but under ten times. V is TRBV11-1 and J is TRBJ2-1, with TRBD2 matching 9 bases. The V and J ends lost 5 bases and 8 bases, in that order; junction bases with no gene match: 13. The CDR3 runs 16 residues. Germline CDR1 reads SGHAT; CDR2 reads FQDESV (reference sequence). The CDR3: CASSPRLRGRAHEQFF. For the CDR3, the DNA is TGTGCCAGCAGCCCGCGGCTTCGCGGGAGGGCACATGAGCAGTTCTTC.

The chain couples TRBV7-9 to TRBJ2-5; D gene ambiguous. This CDR3 comprises 16 residues. V was shortened by 1 base and J by 1 base, with 13 bases between the two germline ends. Germline V lookup: CDR1 SEHNR, CDR2 FQNEAQ (reference sequence). The DNA for the CDR3 is TGTGCCAGCAGCTTAGTGGTCAGCCGGACCCAAGAGACCCAGTACTTC. Amino acid sequence: CASSLVVSRTQETQYF.

V usage is TRBV18 and J usage is TRBJ2-7, with TRBD2 identical over 7 bases. Germline V CDR1 and CDR2: KGHSH, LQKENI. V dropped 2 bases and J dropped 0; count of bases not matched to a gene: 7. The CDR3 is 16 amino acids. The DNA for the CDR3 is TGTGCCAGCTCACCATCCGGGGGGACCTACTCCTACGAGCAGTACTTC. It translates to CASSPSGGTYSYEQYF.

Regarding this clone: Mismatch with germline at one junction end may stem from a read error. The rearrangement links TRBV7-3 to TRBJ1-2; D ambiguous. This CDR3 region has 14 residues. Germline lookup yields CDR1 SGHTA and CDR2 FQGTGA. CDR3 region: CASSQVTGPYGYTF. CDR3 coding DNA: TGCGCCAGCAGCCAAGTCACGGGCCCTTATGGCTACACCTTC. The full variable domain, with the rest looked up from reference TRBV7-3 and TRBJ1-2, is GAGVSQTPSNKVTEKGKYVELRCDPISGHTALYWYRQSLGQGPEFLIYFQGTGAADDSGLPNDRFFAVRPEGSVSTLKIQRTERGDSAVYLCASSQVTGPYGYTFGSGTRLTVV.

V usage is TRBV7-2 and J usage is TRBJ2-7; D is possibly TRBD1 or TRBD2 (5 bases each). The V end lost 5 bases, the J end lost 2 bases, and 13 bases lay between the germline ends. CDR1 SGHTA and CDR2 FQGNSA come from the germline V gene. The CDR3 is 14 residues long. CDR3 sequence: CASSPGTTPYEQYF. DNA for the CDR3: TGTGCCAGCAGCCCCGGGACCACCCCCTACGAGCAGTACTTC.